This TCR beta chain was profiled in a study of human T cells and chemical hapten exposure. Study in general: Chiefly women, the patients showed alopecia areata, totalis or universalis. Findings and caveats of the study: Sensitizing with DPC caused no change in TCRs above 1 in 1000 frequency.

This clonotype was observed at least ten times. Its antigen is unidentified. TCRdb redid the calling of the RACE reads with MiXCR, one entry per CDR3 protein. The repertoire holds roughly 140,000 distinct CDR3 sequences, with 12% as singletons. Between the trimmed V and J ends, which lost 3 bases and 1 base, there was a span of 15 bases. This CDR3 has 16 amino acids. Germline V gives CDR1 WNHNN, CDR2 SYGVQD (reference sequence). Time point indicated: patch test 2, 6 weeks after DPC sensitization. The treatment: therapeutic diphenylcyclopropenone sensitization with weekly scalp DPC. Total RNA was isolated from unfractionated whole blood.

This clonotype originated in a woman between 45 and 60 years old with alopecia areata. Some clones in this sample may be carry-over from other donors' samples. Source: whole blood, taken in connection with sensitization to the hapten diphenylcyclopropenone (DPC). The rearrangement uses TRBV10-1 and TRBJ2-5; D may be TRBD2 (6 bases). The CDR3 coding sequence is TGCGCCAGCAGTGAAGGGGTTAGCGGAGGCCAAGAGACCCAGTACTTC. This sequence encodes CASSEGVSGGQETQYF.